This is a list of T cell receptor beta chains from one sample in a study of tumor and adjacent non-tumor tissue in lung cancer. Via MiXCR, TCRdb re-called the multiplex PCR reads, giving one row per CDR3 protein. The sample holds about 86,000 distinct CDR3 sequences, 76% seen once. What was sequenced was distant non-tumor lung tissue. Every receptor here comes from a woman between 45 and 65 years old with non-small cell lung cancer. Each CDR3 is given with its conserved first and last residue. The D gene is left open where the match is weak. The size of a clone is reported for some rows only, either as once, few or many, or as a class for expanded clones.

>.|TRBJ2-4|TRBD2|TRBV6-5
TGTGCCAGCAGTTGCTCGGGGAGGGGAGACATTCAGTACTTC
CASSCSGRGDIQYF
>.|TRBJ2-7|.|TRBV7-8
TGTGCTAACAGCCCCAACTACGAGCAGTACTTC
CANSPNYEQYF
>.|TRBJ2-1|TRBD2|TRBV24-1
TGTACCACCAGTGATGATAGCGGGAAGCAGTTCTTC
CTTSDDSGKQFF
>many|TRBJ2-2|TRBD1|TRBV6-5
TGTGCCAGCAGGGAAGGGGGCGCAACCGGGGAGCTGTTTTTT
CASREGGATGELFF
>.|TRBJ1-1|.|TRBV29-1
TGCAGTGCCCACATCCCCACAGGAGCCGAAGATTTCTTT
CSAHIPTGAEDFF
>.|TRBJ2-7|TRBD1|TRBV6-1
TGTGCCAGCAGTAGCCGTGACAGGGGAACTTACGAGCGGTACTTC
CASSSRDRGTYERYF
>.|TRBJ2-7|.|TRBV12-3/TRBV12-4
TGTGCCAGCAGTTTAGGAACACAGGGTATCTACGGGCAGTACTTC
CASSLGTQGIYGQYF
>.|TRBJ2-7|.|TRBV20-1
TGCAGTGCTTGGATAGGGGGAGGATCCTACGAGCAGTACTTC
CSAWIGGGSYEQYF
>.|TRBJ1-5|.|TRBV7-8
TGTGACAACAACTTAGTAGGGGGAGGCAATCAGCCCCAGCATTTT
CDNNLVGGGNQPQHF
>.|TRBJ2-1|.|TRBV13
TGTGCCAGCGGCTCCCTACCCGACGAGCAGTTCTTC
CASGSLPDEQFF
>.|TRBJ2-7|.|TRBV6-1
TGTGCCGGCTCCCCGGGGGACTCATACGAGCAGTACTTC
CAGSPGDSYEQYF
>few|TRBJ2-1|TRBD1|TRBV11-2
TGTGCCAGAAGCTCACTTGCCGGGACAGCAATGCAGTTCTTC
CARSSLAGTAMQFF
>.|TRBJ2-3|TRBD2|TRBV5-6
TGTGCCAGAAGCTTCCCGGGACTAGCGGGGCTCGGTACGCAGTATTTT
CARSFPGLAGLGTQYF
>.|TRBJ2-7|.|TRBV29-1
TGCAGCGTCCCGGGTGGGTCCTACGAGCAGTACTTC
CSVPGGSYEQYF
>.|TRBJ2-7|.|TRBV11-2
TGTGCCAGCGGTCTGACGGACATTGCCTATGAGCAATACTTC
CASGLTDIAYEQYF
>.|TRBJ2-7|.|TRBV6-5
TGTGCCAACCAGCACGGTAGCTCCTACGAGCAGTACTTC
CANQHGSSYEQYF
>.|TRBJ1-1|.|TRBV6-5
TGTGCCATCACCTATGACGGGACAACCTGGGGCACTGAAGCTTTCTTT
CAITYDGTTWGTEAFF
>.|TRBJ2-3|.|TRBV6-6
TGTGTCAGCAGTAACACAAATACGCAGTATTTT
CVSSNTNTQYF
>.|TRBJ2-7|TRBD1|TRBV29-1
TGCAGCGTTCAATCCGGAACAGGGGACTACGAGCAGTACTTC
CSVQSGTGDYEQYF
>.|TRBJ2-1|.|TRBV11-2
TGTGCCTGCAGCTTAAACGATGGTGAGCAGTTCTTC
CACSLNDGEQFF
>.|TRBJ2-1|.|TRBV29-1
TGCAGCATTGAACGCCCCTCAGGAGTGGAATTGGTCAATGAGCAGTTCTTC
CSIERPSGVELVNEQFF
>.|TRBJ1-4|TRBD1|TRBV5-6
TGTGCCGGAAGCACCAGACAGGGGCCGAATGAAAAACTGTTTTTT
CAGSTRQGPNEKLFF
>few|TRBJ1-1|TRBD1|TRBV28
TGTGCCGGCGCGACTGAAGGGACAGGGCTAACTGAAGCTTTCTTT
CAGATEGTGLTEAFF
>.|TRBJ2-1|TRBD1|TRBV29-1
TGCAGCGCCCACAGTGGCGGGACAGGGAAAGACAATGAGCAGTTCTTC
CSAHSGGTGKDNEQFF
>.|TRBJ2-1|.|TRBV12-3/TRBV12-4
TGTGCCAGCGTCCCCGGGGATGCCTCCTCCTACCATGAGCAGTTCTTC
CASVPGDASSYHEQFF
>.|TRBJ2-1|TRBD2|TRBV29-1
TGCATCGTTGAGCCTAGCGGTAGGACCTACAATGAGCAGTTCTTC
CIVEPSGRTYNEQFF
>.|TRBJ2-3|.|TRBV4-2
TGTGCCTGTAGCCACCAGGGTGATACGCAGTATTTT
CACSHQGDTQYF
>.|TRBJ2-1|.|TRBV29-1
TGCAACGTTGCACCCCGGGGGAGCAATGAGCAGTTATTC
CNVAPRGSNEQLF
>.|TRBJ1-3|.|TRBV9
TGTGCCAGCAGCGTAGGAGCACTTTCCTCTGGAAACACCATATATTTT
CASSVGALSSGNTIYF
>.|TRBJ2-2|TRBD2|TRBV20-1
TGCAGTGCTAGACCTTGCGGGAGGGGTGACACCGGGGAGCTGTTTTTT
CSARPCGRGDTGELFF
>.|TRBJ2-7|.|TRBV18
TGTGCCAGCTCCCCTGGCGGATTCTCCTACGAGCAGTACTTC
CASSPGGFSYEQYF
>.|TRBJ1-1|.|TRBV6-5
TGTGCCCCCGCACGGCAAGTGAACACTGAATCTTTCTTT
CAPARQVNTESFF
>many|TRBJ2-1|TRBD2|TRBV10-2
TGCGCCAGCAAGCGGGGGGGGGCAGGCAATGAGCAGTTCTTC
CASKRGGAGNEQFF
>.|TRBJ2-3|.|TRBV4-1
TGCGCCAGCAGCTATGGGCCGAGCACAGATACGCGGTATTTT
CASSYGPSTDTRYF
>few|TRBJ1-1|.|TRBV20-1
TGCAGTGGTAAGGGGATCGGCGCTGAAGCTTTCTTT
CSGKGIGAEAFF
>.|TRBJ2-7|TRBD2|TRBV29-1
TGTAGCATTCGCCTAGCGGGAGCGGGGAGGGGCTCCTACGAGCAGTACTTC
CSIRLAGAGRGSYEQYF
>.|TRBJ2-7|.|TRBV20-1
TGCAGTGCTAGAAACTACGAGCACTACTTC
CSARNYEHYF
>.|TRBJ1-6|TRBD1|TRBV4-1
TGCACCAGCAGTCCGACAGGGCGGGGGTATAATTCACCCCTCCACTTT
CTSSPTGRGYNSPLHF
>.|TRBJ2-3|.|TRBV20-1
TGCAGTGCCCAGATAAGGTTGGGAGAGACACATAGGCAGTATTTT
CSAQIRLGETHRQYF
>once|TRBJ2-1|.|TRBV4-1
TGCGCCAGCAACCCGGTGCCGGAGGGAGATGAGCAGTTCTTC
CASNPVPEGDEQFF
>.|TRBJ2-1|.|TRBV10-2
TGCGCCATCAGCCGGACAGCTTACAACGAGCAGTTCTTC
CAISRTAYNEQFF
>many|TRBJ2-7|.|TRBV29-1
TGCAGCGTTCTGGAGGCCTACGAGCAGTACTTC
CSVLEAYEQYF
>.|TRBJ2-7|.|TRBV11-2
TGTTCTAGCAGCTTGGAAACAGGAGTCGAGCAGTACTTC
CSSSLETGVEQYF
>many|TRBJ2-1|TRBD2|TRBV10-3
TGTGCCATCAGTGGGACTAGCGGGGGGCGCAATGAGCAGTTCTTC
CAISGTSGGRNEQFF